This entry concerns a single T cell receptor (beta chain). Antigen: not known. These data come from a study of shared clonotypes between healthy human individuals. Study-level points and caveats: Naive subsets tended to show greater estimated richness than memory subsets.

A deep-level run was used for the assay. Method: immunoSEQ multiplex PCR; TCRdb's copy keeps in-frame clones and lacks some. This table has some 1,100,000 clones, 75% to 85% appearing once. In germline, CDR1 is LGHNA, CDR2 YNFKEQ. V was pared by 1 base and J by 3 bases, with 6 bases of the junction left unmatched. CDR3 size: 16 residues. The sequencing sample was made of memory CD4+ T cells from PBMCs. Subset reported: CD45RA-negative fraction. The chain has TRBV4-2 and TRBJ2-4; 7 positions match TRBD1. The receptor comes from a man aged 18 to 35 in good health. Some clones in this sample may be carry-over from other donors' samples. CDR3 bases: TGTGCCAGCAGCCAAGCGGGTGGGGACAGCAAAAACATTCAGTACTTC. Protein sequence: CASSQAGGDSKNIQYF.